This T cell receptor (beta chain) was sequenced for a study of blood T cell repertoires in COVID-19 (TCRdb year 2020). About the study as a whole: Samples covering the acute and convalescent phases of COVID-19 were provided by collaborators in the United States, Italy and Spain. The material from the prospective study consisted of cDNA or gDNA derived from T cells, B-cell-depleted T cells, or PBMCs. The dataset comprised deeply sampled blood TCRbeta repertoires from subjects exposed to, actively infected with, or recovered from COVID-19. The repertoires were made available in a free public database intended to serve as a resource for research on the immune response to SARS-CoV-2. The samples were drawn from two sources: the first 160 participants of the ongoing ImmuneRACE study, and approximately 1,300 subjects contributed by 6 global collaborators. Nearly every sample came with metadata listing a de-identified subject ID, COVID-19 status, age in years and sex. Where available, HLA class I and class II types were obtained from metadata supplied by the sample provider rather than from assay-based typing. Overall results and qualifications from the work: Clinical and demographic metadata were provided uncurated, with the amount varying by source and participant.

TCRbeta CDR3 regions were amplified from genomic DNA by means of the immunoSEQ Assay, a bias-controlled multiplex PCR. In the original analysis: Within the assay, amplification of reference gene primers was used to estimate how many nucleated cells each sample contained. To quantify the absolute abundance of each unique TCRbeta CDR3 rearrangement, sequence reads were collapsed and filtered. Productive Simpson clonality was computed per sample as the square root of Simpson's diversity index over productive rearrangements. TCRdb's version of the immuneACCESS table is confined to in-frame rearrangements and falls short of the full clone set. An unresolved V gene accounts for under half of the shortfall where checked; the remainder is of unknown origin. Clonal size and the V and J genes are those of that table, whereas D and trimming came from the DNA. The sample table shows about 480,000 clones, and nearly 90% are seen once. In total, the top ten clones hold approximately 2% of the sample.

About this clone: Its cognate antigen has yet to be identified. No much larger clone exists at a distance of one base, and base qualities are not known.

The germline V gene (reference sequence) specifies GTSNPN as CDR1 and SVGIG as CDR2. V is clipped by 3 bases and J by 0 bases, and the sequence between their germline boundaries is 5 bases long. Its CDR3 holds 12 amino acids, cysteine through phenylalanine. The DNA shown is the 36-base CDR3, in frame from base 1. Participants in the prospective study were enrolled through a virtual design, were aged roughly 18 to 100 years, and lived in approximately 24 United States geographic areas. In the prospective study, cohorts were assigned on the basis of participant-reported clinical history obtained from a screening survey and a study questionnaire. In the prospective study, whole blood, serum and a nasopharyngeal or oropharyngeal swab were collected from each participant by mobile phlebotomists. Over a roughly two-month period, participants in the prospective study had the option of providing additional blood draws and questionnaires. Blood samples from the prospective study were shipped frozen or at room temperature prior to DNA extraction.

The sample was PBMCs or T cells enriched from blood (not recorded which). This receptor was identified in a young woman with acute COVID-19. The rearrangement joined TRBV30 to TRBJ1-2; no D gene call is confident. The bases read TGTGCCTGGAGACAGACTAACTATGGCTACACCTTC. Its protein is CAWRQTNYGYTF. Full variable domain (CDR3 extended with the reference TRBV30 and TRBJ1-2 proteins): SQTIHQWPATLVQPVGSPLSLECTVEGTSNPNLYWYRQAAGRGLQLLFYSVGIGQISSEVPQNLSASRPQDRQFILSSKKLLLSDSGFYLCAWRQTNYGYTFGSGTRLTVV.